This T cell receptor (beta chain) was obtained from a study of T cells in Graves' hyperthyroidism and ophthalmopathy. Study outcomes and limitations: Ophthalmopathy and stable hyperthyroidism were told apart by a 13 V-J model.

In its sample, this clonotype was seen many times. The antigen remains undetermined. The hyperthyroidism patients had all been newly diagnosed, and their disease duration was under 2 months. Their ages ranged from 18 to 65 years. The V and J ends lost 5 bases and 0 bases respectively, with 17 bases between them. The CDR3 spans 17 residues. From germline, CDR1 is MNHNS and CDR2 SASEGT. RNA transcripts gave rise to amplified TCR beta CDR3 regions. HTBI primers were used for first-round RT-PCR of the TCR CDR3. TCRdb re-called the multiplex PCR reads through MiXCR, storing one row per CDR3 protein. The table has approximately 420,000 distinct CDR3 sequences, roughly 13% seen once.

The chain carries TRBV6-1 and TRBJ2-1; D remains unclear. The source of this sequence is a woman aged 18-29 years with Graves' hyperthyroidism. Specimen: blood. The CDR3 loop is CASSSPRIGSSYNEQFF. The CDR3 region has the DNA TGTGCCAGCAGTTCACCACGGATTGGATCCTCCTACAATGAGCAGTTCTTC.